The rows below give T cell receptor beta chains drawn from one sample of a study of blood T cell repertoires in COVID-19. Only in-frame clones appear in the TCRdb table, and some are missing; sequencing was by immunoSEQ multiplex PCR. The sample lists 150,000 to 200,000 clones; over 70% were seen once. Material for sequencing was PBMCs or T cells enriched from blood (not recorded which). The receptors were gathered from a man aged 50 or older who had recovered from COVID-19. The CDR3 runs from the conserved cysteine through the conserved F or W. The D gene is left open where the match is weak. Size values are once, few and many counts, or a class for expanded clones, and some rows have none.

d_call: TRBD2
cdr3_length: 18
clone_size: NA
v_call: TRBV7-2
j_call: TRBJ2-5
cdr3_nt: TGTGCCAGCAGCTTAGCTGTGATCGCTAGCGGGGGAACTGAGACCCAGTACTTC
cdr3_aa: CASSLAVIASGGTETQYF

d_call: TRBD1
cdr3_length: 15
clone_size: NA
v_call: TRBV6-1
j_call: TRBJ2-5
cdr3_nt: TGTGCCAGCAGTGATCGACAGGGGCCCCAAGAGACCCAGTACTTC
cdr3_aa: CASSDRQGPQETQYF

d_call: NA
cdr3_length: 14
clone_size: NA
v_call: TRBV30
j_call: TRBJ2-1
cdr3_nt: TGTGCCTGGAGCTCTTTTGGCCCCCACAATGAGCAGTTCTTC
cdr3_aa: CAWSSFGPHNEQFF

d_call: NA
cdr3_length: 15
clone_size: NA
v_call: TRBV7-3
j_call: TRBJ1-1
cdr3_nt: TGTGCCAGCAGCTTAGAAACAGGGAGGAACACTGAAGCTTTCTTT
cdr3_aa: CASSLETGRNTEAFF

d_call: TRBD2
cdr3_length: 17
clone_size: once
v_call: TRBV14
j_call: TRBJ2-1
cdr3_nt: TGTGCCAGCAGCCAAGAAGGGTGGGGCCTAGCGGACAATGAGCAGTTCTTC
cdr3_aa: CASSQEGWGLADNEQFF

d_call: NA
cdr3_length: 14
clone_size: NA
v_call: TRBV2
j_call: TRBJ2-2
cdr3_nt: TGTGCCAGCAAGTATCTAGCGTACACCGGGGAGCTGTTTTTT
cdr3_aa: CASKYLAYTGELFF

d_call: NA
cdr3_length: 10
clone_size: NA
v_call: TRBV6-5
j_call: TRBJ2-7
cdr3_nt: TGTGCCAGCAGGGCGGTCGAGCAGTACTTC
cdr3_aa: CASRAVEQYF

d_call: NA
cdr3_length: 14
clone_size: NA
v_call: TRBV24-1
j_call: TRBJ2-7
cdr3_nt: TGTGCCACCAGTGATTTACGGGAGTCCGACGAGCAGTACTTC
cdr3_aa: CATSDLRESDEQYF

d_call: NA
cdr3_length: 15
clone_size: NA
v_call: TRBV4-1
j_call: TRBJ2-1
cdr3_nt: TGCGCCAGCAGCGTCGGTGGAGGGCTATACAATGAGCAGTTCTTC
cdr3_aa: CASSVGGGLYNEQFF

d_call: NA
cdr3_length: 13
clone_size: NA
v_call: TRBV9
j_call: TRBJ1-5
cdr3_nt: TGTGCCAGCAGCGTGGACAATGGGCAGCCCCAGCATTTT
cdr3_aa: CASSVDNGQPQHF

d_call: NA
cdr3_length: 15
clone_size: NA
v_call: TRBV11-3
j_call: TRBJ2-2
cdr3_nt: TGTGCCAGCAGCTTATCGGGAGTTCACACCGGGGAGCTGTTTTTT
cdr3_aa: CASSLSGVHTGELFF

d_call: NA
cdr3_length: 15
clone_size: NA
v_call: TRBV19
j_call: TRBJ2-7
cdr3_nt: TGTGCCAGTAGGCCTGGGAGCGCGGGCCTAGGCGAGCAGTACTTC
cdr3_aa: CASRPGSAGLGEQYF

d_call: NA
cdr3_length: 13
clone_size: NA
v_call: TRBV24-1
j_call: TRBJ2-7
cdr3_nt: TGTGCCACCAGTGATTCGGACATGGCGCAGCAGTACTTC
cdr3_aa: CATSDSDMAQQYF

d_call: NA
cdr3_length: 13
clone_size: NA
v_call: TRBV11-2
j_call: TRBJ2-5
cdr3_nt: TGTGCCAGCAGCTTAGACCCCCAGGGGACCCAGTACTTC
cdr3_aa: CASSLDPQGTQYF

d_call: TRBD2
cdr3_length: 15
clone_size: NA
v_call: TRBV9
j_call: TRBJ2-7
cdr3_nt: TGTGCCAGCAGCGTAGCGGGGGGGCTGGGATACGAGCAGTACTTC
cdr3_aa: CASSVAGGLGYEQYF

d_call: NA
cdr3_length: 14
clone_size: NA
v_call: TRBV6-5
j_call: TRBJ1-6
cdr3_nt: TGTGCCAGCAGTTACTTTCGGGAAAATTCACCCCTCCACTTT
cdr3_aa: CASSYFRENSPLHF

d_call: NA
cdr3_length: 15
clone_size: NA
v_call: TRBV6-5
j_call: TRBJ1-1
cdr3_nt: TGTGCCAGCAGTTACGGACAGCCGACGAACACTGAAGCTTTCTTT
cdr3_aa: CASSYGQPTNTEAFF

d_call: NA
cdr3_length: 14
clone_size: once
v_call: TRBV15
j_call: TRBJ2-3
cdr3_nt: TGTGCCACCAGCAGTTTACAGGGAGCAGATACGCAGTATTTT
cdr3_aa: CATSSLQGADTQYF

d_call: NA
cdr3_length: 14
clone_size: NA
v_call: TRBV19
j_call: TRBJ1-4
cdr3_nt: TGTGCCAGTAGTATGGTCGGGGGGAATGAAAAACTGTTTTTT
cdr3_aa: CASSMVGGNEKLFF

d_call: NA
cdr3_length: 15
clone_size: NA
v_call: TRBV18
j_call: TRBJ1-3
cdr3_nt: TGTGCCAGCTCACCACCGGGGCCGACTGGAAACACCATATATTTT
cdr3_aa: CASSPPGPTGNTIYF

d_call: TRBD1
cdr3_length: 18
clone_size: many
v_call: TRBV27
j_call: TRBJ2-5
cdr3_nt: TGTGCCAGCAGCCCAATCGTCGGGACAGGAGGCGGGGAAGAGACCCAGTACTTC
cdr3_aa: CASSPIVGTGGGEETQYF

d_call: NA
cdr3_length: 15
clone_size: NA
v_call: TRBV19
j_call: TRBJ2-3
cdr3_nt: TGTGCCAGTAGTATATGGCCGGGGGACACAGATACGCAGTATTTT
cdr3_aa: CASSIWPGDTDTQYF

d_call: NA
cdr3_length: 14
clone_size: NA
v_call: TRBV5-1
j_call: TRBJ1-2
cdr3_nt: TGCGCCAGCAGCCGTGACGCGTCTAACTATGGCCACACCTTC
cdr3_aa: CASSRDASNYGHTF

d_call: NA
cdr3_length: 13
clone_size: NA
v_call: TRBV5-1
j_call: TRBJ1-1
cdr3_nt: TGCGCCAGCAGCTTGACGAGAGGGACTGAAGCTTTCTTT
cdr3_aa: CASSLTRGTEAFF

d_call: NA
cdr3_length: 15
clone_size: NA
v_call: TRBV3-1/TRBV3-2
j_call: TRBJ2-7
cdr3_nt: TGTGCCAGCAGCCCCTCCTGGGGGCCATCCTACGAGCAGTACTTC
cdr3_aa: CASSPSWGPSYEQYF

d_call: TRBD1
cdr3_length: 15
clone_size: few
v_call: TRBV30
j_call: TRBJ1-2
cdr3_nt: TGTGCCTGGAGTGTACTCCGAGGGGGCGGTAATGGCTACACCTTC
cdr3_aa: CAWSVLRGGGNGYTF

d_call: TRBD1
cdr3_length: 16
clone_size: NA
v_call: TRBV27
j_call: TRBJ2-3
cdr3_nt: TGTGCCAGCAGTTCCCCTCGGGACAGTGACACAGATACGCAGTATTTT
cdr3_aa: CASSSPRDSDTDTQYF

d_call: TRBD1
cdr3_length: 18
clone_size: NA
v_call: TRBV3-1/TRBV3-2
j_call: TRBJ2-7
cdr3_nt: TGTGCCAGCAGCCAAGAAACACCGGGACAGAGATTCTCCTACGAGCAGTACTTC
cdr3_aa: CASSQETPGQRFSYEQYF

d_call: NA
cdr3_length: 16
clone_size: NA
v_call: TRBV3-1/TRBV3-2
j_call: TRBJ1-6
cdr3_nt: TGTGCCAGCAGCCAAGCTACGGCAGGCATGGGAGCACCCCTCCACTTT
cdr3_aa: CASSQATAGMGAPLHF

d_call: TRBD1
cdr3_length: 15
clone_size: NA
v_call: TRBV7-3
j_call: TRBJ1-1
cdr3_nt: TGTGCCAGCAGCTTAGGGACAGCAGTGAACACTGAAGCTTTCTTT
cdr3_aa: CASSLGTAVNTEAFF

d_call: TRBD1
cdr3_length: 17
clone_size: NA
v_call: TRBV7-6
j_call: TRBJ1-2
cdr3_nt: TGTGCCAGCAGCTTAGCACCCGACAGGGGGCAAGGTGGGGGCTACACCTTC
cdr3_aa: CASSLAPDRGQGGGYTF

d_call: NA
cdr3_length: 16
clone_size: NA
v_call: TRBV24-1
j_call: TRBJ2-1
cdr3_nt: TGTGCCACCAGTGACCCAACCATCGGGGGACGCAATGAGCAGTTCTTC
cdr3_aa: CATSDPTIGGRNEQFF

d_call: NA
cdr3_length: 11
clone_size: NA
v_call: TRBV12-3/TRBV12-4
j_call: TRBJ1-2
cdr3_nt: TGTGCCAGCAGTGAACAGGGTATCGACACCTTC
cdr3_aa: CASSEQGIDTF

d_call: TRBD1
cdr3_length: 16
clone_size: NA
v_call: TRBV7-2
j_call: TRBJ2-3
cdr3_nt: TGTGCCAGCAGCTTAGCCGGACAGGGAGTAACAGATACGCAGTATTTT
cdr3_aa: CASSLAGQGVTDTQYF

d_call: TRBD1
cdr3_length: 14
clone_size: NA
v_call: TRBV7-7
j_call: TRBJ2-5
cdr3_nt: TGTGCCAGCAGCGCACCGGGACAGCAAGAGACCCAGTACTTC
cdr3_aa: CASSAPGQQETQYF

d_call: NA
cdr3_length: 16
clone_size: NA
v_call: TRBV19
j_call: TRBJ1-6
cdr3_nt: TGTGCCAGCTCGACAGGCGAGAGCTCCTATAATTCACCCCTCCACTTT
cdr3_aa: CASSTGESSYNSPLHF

d_call: TRBD1
cdr3_length: 15
clone_size: NA
v_call: TRBV24-1
j_call: TRBJ2-3
cdr3_nt: TGTGCCACCAGTGACCCGACAGGGAAAGCAGATACGCAGTATTTT
cdr3_aa: CATSDPTGKADTQYF

d_call: TRBD1
cdr3_length: 17
clone_size: NA
v_call: TRBV28
j_call: TRBJ1-5
cdr3_nt: TGTGCCAGCAGCTCAACTACAGGGGCGGTAGGCAATCAGCCCCAGCATTTT
cdr3_aa: CASSSTTGAVGNQPQHF

d_call: NA
cdr3_length: 15
clone_size: NA
v_call: TRBV19
j_call: TRBJ1-5
cdr3_nt: TGTGCCAGTACCTCGCGGGGTTTGGGTCATCAGCCCCAGCATTTT
cdr3_aa: CASTSRGLGHQPQHF

d_call: TRBD1
cdr3_length: 14
clone_size: NA
v_call: TRBV3-1/TRBV3-2
j_call: TRBJ1-1
cdr3_nt: TGTGCCAGCAGCCGGGGGACAGCGAACACTGAAGCTTTCTTT
cdr3_aa: CASSRGTANTEAFF

d_call: NA
cdr3_length: 15
clone_size: NA
v_call: TRBV7-2
j_call: TRBJ2-7
cdr3_nt: TGTGCCAGCAGCTTAGGGGCGGGGCTGGAATACGAGCAGTACTTC
cdr3_aa: CASSLGAGLEYEQYF

d_call: TRBD2
cdr3_length: 15
clone_size: NA
v_call: TRBV24-1
j_call: TRBJ2-1
cdr3_nt: TGTGCCACCAGTGACGCAACTAGCGGACACAATGAGCAGTTCTTC
cdr3_aa: CATSDATSGHNEQFF

d_call: NA
cdr3_length: 16
clone_size: NA
v_call: TRBV11-1
j_call: TRBJ1-1
cdr3_nt: TGTGCCAGCAGCTTAGGGCCGACAGGCAGTCGGACTGAAGCTTTCTTT
cdr3_aa: CASSLGPTGSRTEAFF

d_call: NA
cdr3_length: 16
clone_size: NA
v_call: TRBV7-8
j_call: TRBJ1-3
cdr3_nt: TGTGCCAGCAGCCCTAGAGATGGATTCTCTGGAAACACCATATATTTT
cdr3_aa: CASSPRDGFSGNTIYF

d_call: TRBD1
cdr3_length: 15
clone_size: NA
v_call: TRBV27
j_call: TRBJ1-1
cdr3_nt: TGTGCCAGCAGCGTAGATACAGGGGGCTGGACTGAAGCTTTCTTT
cdr3_aa: CASSVDTGGWTEAFF

d_call: NA
cdr3_length: 15
clone_size: NA
v_call: TRBV24-1
j_call: TRBJ2-2
cdr3_nt: TGTGCCACCAGTGATCCTATTCCTATAACCGGGGAGCTGTTTTTT
cdr3_aa: CATSDPIPITGELFF

d_call: NA
cdr3_length: 15
clone_size: NA
v_call: TRBV6-4
j_call: TRBJ2-2
cdr3_nt: TGTGCCAGCCTACCAGCGGGTTTGGACACCGGGGAGCTGTTTTTT
cdr3_aa: CASLPAGLDTGELFF

d_call: TRBD2
cdr3_length: 15
clone_size: NA
v_call: TRBV7-9
j_call: TRBJ2-5
cdr3_nt: TGTGCCAGCAGTTTTAGCGGGGGGGTCCAAGAGACCCAGTACTTC
cdr3_aa: CASSFSGGVQETQYF

d_call: NA
cdr3_length: 16
clone_size: NA
v_call: TRBV28
j_call: TRBJ1-2
cdr3_nt: TGTGCCAGCAGTTTATCGGGCCTTCCCACGGGGTATGGCTACACCTTC
cdr3_aa: CASSLSGLPTGYGYTF

d_call: NA
cdr3_length: 13
clone_size: NA
v_call: TRBV6-5
j_call: TRBJ2-2
cdr3_nt: TGTGCCAGCAGTTACTTAGACACCGGGGAGCTGTTTTTT
cdr3_aa: CASSYLDTGELFF

d_call: NA
cdr3_length: 13
clone_size: NA
v_call: TRBV5-8
j_call: TRBJ2-3
cdr3_nt: TGTGCCAGCGTCGACAGGAGCACAGATACGCAGTATTTT
cdr3_aa: CASVDRSTDTQYF

d_call: TRBD2
cdr3_length: 15
clone_size: NA
v_call: TRBV6-5
j_call: TRBJ2-2
cdr3_nt: TGTGCCAGCAGTTTGGGGACTAGCGGGAGAGAGGAGCTGTTTTTT
cdr3_aa: CASSLGTSGREELFF

d_call: TRBD2
cdr3_length: 15
clone_size: NA
v_call: TRBV29-1
j_call: TRBJ2-1
cdr3_nt: TGCAGCGCAAAGAAACTAGCGCGGAACGGGGATGAGCAGTTCTTC
cdr3_aa: CSAKKLARNGDEQFF